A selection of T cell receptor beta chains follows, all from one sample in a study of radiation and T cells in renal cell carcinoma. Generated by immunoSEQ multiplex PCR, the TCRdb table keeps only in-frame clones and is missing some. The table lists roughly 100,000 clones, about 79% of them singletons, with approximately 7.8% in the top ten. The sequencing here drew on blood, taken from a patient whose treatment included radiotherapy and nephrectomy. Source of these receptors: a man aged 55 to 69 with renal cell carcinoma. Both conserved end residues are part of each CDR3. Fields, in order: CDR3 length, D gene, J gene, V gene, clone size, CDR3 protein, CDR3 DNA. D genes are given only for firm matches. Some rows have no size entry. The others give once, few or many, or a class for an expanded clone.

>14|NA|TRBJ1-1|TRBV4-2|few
CASSQDPRAGEAFF
TGTGCCAGCAGCCAAGATCCCAGAGCGGGGGAAGCTTTCTTT
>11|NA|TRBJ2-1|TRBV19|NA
CASTLNNEQFF
TGTGCCAGTACCTTAAACAATGAGCAGTTCTTC
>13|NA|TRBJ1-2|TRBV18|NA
CASSPSQDTGYTF
TGTGCCAGCTCACCAAGCCAGGATACTGGCTACACCTTC
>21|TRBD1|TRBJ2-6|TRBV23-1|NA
CASSQSRPDRGGDSGANVLTF
TGCGCCAGCAGTCAATCTAGGCCCGACAGGGGCGGCGACTCTGGGGCCAACGTCCTGACTTTC
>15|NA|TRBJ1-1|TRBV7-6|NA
CASSPPRKGNTEAFF
TGTGCCAGCAGCCCCCCCCGCAAGGGGAACACTGAAGCTTTCTTT
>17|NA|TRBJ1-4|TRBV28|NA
CASSPGLGKATNEKLFF
TGTGCCAGCAGTCCGGGCCTAGGGAAGGCAACTAATGAAAAACTGTTTTTT
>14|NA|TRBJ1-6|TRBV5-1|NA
CASSLGSGDSPLHF
TGCGCCAGCAGCTTGGGGTCAGGAGATTCACCCCTCCACTTT
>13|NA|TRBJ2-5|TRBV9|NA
CASSPNVRETQYF
TGTGCCAGCAGCCCCAATGTGCGAGAGACCCAGTACTTC
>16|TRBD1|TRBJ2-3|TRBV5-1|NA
CASSLQPGQSLDTQYF
TGCGCCAGCAGCTTGCAGCCGGGACAGAGCTTGGATACGCAGTATTTT
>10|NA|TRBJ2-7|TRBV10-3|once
CAIGAYEQYF
TGTGCCATCGGAGCCTACGAGCAGTACTTC
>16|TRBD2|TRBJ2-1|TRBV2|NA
CASTAKGSGKKNEQFF
TGTGCCAGCACCGCCAAGGGTAGCGGGAAAAAAAATGAGCAGTTCTTC
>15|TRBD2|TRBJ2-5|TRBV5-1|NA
CASSLESSGQETQYF
TGCGCCAGCAGCTTGGAGTCTAGCGGCCAAGAGACCCAGTACTTC
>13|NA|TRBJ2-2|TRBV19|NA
CASSIGNTGELFF
TGTGCCAGTAGTATAGGGAACACCGGGGAGCTGTTTTTT
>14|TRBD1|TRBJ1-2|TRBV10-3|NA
CAISRQGDNYGYTF
TGTGCCATCAGTCGACAGGGAGACAACTATGGCTACACCTTC
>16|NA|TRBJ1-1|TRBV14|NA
CASSHRRRDPGTEAFF
TGTGCCAGCAGCCACAGAAGGAGGGACCCTGGCACTGAAGCTTTCTTT
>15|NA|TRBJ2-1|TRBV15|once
CATSRDPRANNEQFF
TGTGCCACCAGCAGAGATCCGAGGGCGAACAATGAGCAGTTCTTC
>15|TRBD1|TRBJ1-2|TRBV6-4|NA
CASSDSFGTGVGYTF
TGTGCCAGCAGTGACTCGTTCGGGACAGGGGTTGGCTACACCTTC
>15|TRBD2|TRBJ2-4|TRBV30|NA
CAWSALTSGENIQYF
TGTGCCTGGAGTGCCCTAACTAGCGGGGAAAACATTCAGTACTTC
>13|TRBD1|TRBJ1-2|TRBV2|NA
CASRLTGAYGYTF
TGTGCCAGCAGGTTAACAGGGGCCTATGGCTACACCTTC
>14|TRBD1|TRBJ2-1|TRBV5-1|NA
CASSRDSTDNEQFF
TGCGCCAGCAGCCGGGACAGTACCGACAATGAGCAGTTCTTC
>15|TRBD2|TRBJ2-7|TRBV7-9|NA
CASNFYSGRNYEQYF
TGTGCCAGCAACTTTTATAGCGGGAGGAACTACGAGCAGTACTTC
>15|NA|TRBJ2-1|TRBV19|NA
CASSITGSSYNEQFF
TGTGCCAGTAGTATCACCGGGAGCTCCTACAATGAGCAGTTCTTC
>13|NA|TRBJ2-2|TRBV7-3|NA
CASRPTNTGELFF
TGTGCCAGCAGGCCCACGAACACCGGGGAGCTGTTTTTT
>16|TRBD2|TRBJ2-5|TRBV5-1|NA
CASNREVAGTQETQYF
TGCGCCAGCAACCGCGAGGTAGCGGGTACCCAAGAGACCCAGTACTTC
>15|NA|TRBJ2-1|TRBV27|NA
CASSWDWSSYNEQFF
TGTGCCAGCAGTTGGGACTGGAGCTCCTACAATGAGCAGTTCTTC
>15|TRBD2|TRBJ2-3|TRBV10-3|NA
CAISGVAGGADTQYF
TGTGCCATCAGTGGGGTAGCGGGAGGGGCAGATACGCAGTATTTT
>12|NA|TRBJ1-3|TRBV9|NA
CASSARENTIYF
TGTGCCAGCAGCGCCAGGGAGAACACCATATATTTT
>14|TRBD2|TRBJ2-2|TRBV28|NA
CATRTSGNTGELFF
TGTGCCACCAGGACTAGCGGGAACACCGGGGAGCTGTTTTTT
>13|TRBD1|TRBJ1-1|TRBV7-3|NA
CASSSGTGGAAFF
TGTGCCAGCAGCTCCGGGACAGGGGGCGCAGCTTTCTTT
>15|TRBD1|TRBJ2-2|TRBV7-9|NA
CASSHGDRDTGELFF
TGTGCCAGCAGCCACGGGGACAGGGACACCGGGGAGCTGTTTTTT
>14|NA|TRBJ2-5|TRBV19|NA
CASSIVGGRETQYF
TGTGCCAGTAGTATAGTAGGGGGACGAGAGACCCAGTACTTC
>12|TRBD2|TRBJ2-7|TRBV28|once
CAAWERDYEQYF
TGTGCCGCTTGGGAGCGGGACTACGAGCAGTACTTC
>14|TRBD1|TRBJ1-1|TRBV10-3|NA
CAISAGGRNTEAFF
TGTGCCATCAGTGCAGGGGGGCGAAACACTGAAGCTTTCTTT
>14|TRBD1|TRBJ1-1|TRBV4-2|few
CASSREGTGSAAFF
TGTGCCAGCAGCCGGGAAGGGACAGGGTCTGCAGCTTTCTTT
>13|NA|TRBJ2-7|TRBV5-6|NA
CASSEGPSYEQYF
TGTGCCAGCAGCGAAGGACCGAGCTACGAGCAGTACTTC
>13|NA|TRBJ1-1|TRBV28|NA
CASSLGVNVESFF
TGTGCCAGCAGTTTAGGGGTCAATGTTGAATCTTTCTTT
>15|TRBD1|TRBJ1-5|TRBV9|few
CASSASGQVGEPQHF
TGTGCCAGCAGCGCCTCGGGACAGGTTGGCGAGCCCCAGCATTTT
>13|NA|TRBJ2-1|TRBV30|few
CAWNRGSYNEQFF
TGTGCCTGGAATCGTGGGAGTTACAATGAGCAGTTCTTC
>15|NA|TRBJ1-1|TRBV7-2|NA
CASSLTGTPNTEAFF
TGTGCCAGCAGCTTAACCGGTACACCCAACACTGAAGCTTTCTTT
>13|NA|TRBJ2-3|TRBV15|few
CATSRRSTDTQYF
TGTGCCACCTCTAGGCGGAGCACAGATACGCAGTATTTT
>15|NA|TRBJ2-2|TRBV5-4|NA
CASSLEISGAGELFF
TGTGCCAGCAGCTTGGAAATTTCGGGGGCCGGGGAGCTGTTTTTT